This is a list of T cell receptor beta chains from one sample in a study of shared clonotypes between healthy human individuals. Produced via immunoSEQ multiplex PCR; TCRdb's table is partial and in-frame only. Here the sample spans approximately 590,000 clones, less than 97% being singletons. Specimen: naive CD8+ T cells sorted from blood. These receptors all come from a woman between 25 and 40 years old in good health. Both conserved end residues are part of each CDR3. Fields, in order: V gene, D gene, J gene, clone size, CDR3 DNA, CDR3 protein. The D gene is left open where the match is weak. A row's size may be missing; if present it is once, few, many or a size class.

>TRBV7-6|TRBD1|TRBJ1-2|NA
TGTGCCAGCAGCCCAGGGACAGGATTAGCTAACTATGGCTACACCTTC
CASSPGTGLANYGYTF
>TRBV14|NA|TRBJ1-2|NA
TGTGCCAGCAGCCAGTTTCCGGGACACCTTTACACCTTC
CASSQFPGHLYTF
>TRBV10-3|NA|TRBJ1-2|NA
TGTGCCATCAGTGCTGAAGGACAGAGCAAGTCGTGGGGCTACACCTTC
CAISAEGQSKSWGYTF
>TRBV2|TRBD2|TRBJ2-2|NA
TGTGCCAGCAGCGCAAGACTCAGACTAGCGGGAGACTCCGGGGAGCTGTTTTTT
CASSARLRLAGDSGELFF
>TRBV4-1|TRBD2|TRBJ2-7|NA
TGCGCCAGCAGCGCCCTAGCGGGTTACCCCTACGAGCAGTACTTC
CASSALAGYPYEQYF
>TRBV11-2|NA|TRBJ1-2|NA
TGTGCCAGCAGCTTAGCTCCCAACTGGGACGCTAACTATGGCTACACCTTC
CASSLAPNWDANYGYTF
>TRBV5-6|NA|TRBJ2-7|NA
TGTGCCAGCAGCTTGGGCGAGATCGGCTACGAGCAGTACTTC
CASSLGEIGYEQYF
>TRBV27|NA|TRBJ2-5|once
TGTGCCAGCGGGGGCTGGCCTAGCCGAGAGCAAGAGACCCAGTACTTC
CASGGWPSREQETQYF
>TRBV28|TRBD1|TRBJ1-5|NA
TGTGCCAGCAGTCCTCAAGTGTTACAGGGGTTAAGCAATCAGCCCCAGCATTTT
CASSPQVLQGLSNQPQHF
>TRBV10-1|NA|TRBJ2-2|NA
TGCGCCAGCAGTGTAGGGAGCGGGGAGCTGTTTTTT
CASSVGSGELFF
>TRBV23-1|NA|TRBJ2-3|NA
TGCGCCAGTGTGGAAGACCTGGAGGCACCGAGCGGCACAGATACGCAGTATTTT
CASVEDLEAPSGTDTQYF
>TRBV13|TRBD2|TRBJ2-1|NA
TGTGCCAGCAGCTTAGAGGTGGTTGTAGCGGGAGAAGGGTTCTACAATGAGCAGTTCTTC
CASSLEVVVAGEGFYNEQFF
>TRBV11-2|NA|TRBJ1-4|NA
TGTGCCAGCAGCCGGGGGAGGGGGACTAATGAAAAACTGTTTTTT
CASSRGRGTNEKLFF
>TRBV2|NA|TRBJ1-2|NA
TGTGCCAGCAACGCTGGCTTTGGGTATGGCTACACCTTC
CASNAGFGYGYTF
>TRBV2|NA|TRBJ1-1|NA
TGTGCCAGCAGCGGTGACGGAAACACTGAAGCTTTCTTT
CASSGDGNTEAFF
>TRBV7-2|NA|TRBJ2-7|NA
TGTGCCAGCAGCTTTGGGGTGAACTACGAGCAGTACTTC
CASSFGVNYEQYF
>TRBV27|TRBD2|TRBJ2-5|once
TGTGCCAGCAGTTTAACCCCTAGCGGGAGCGGGGAGCAGTACTTC
CASSLTPSGSGEQYF
>TRBV2|TRBD2|TRBJ2-2|NA
TGTGCCAGCACGGAACCGGGAGGCGCGAACACCGGGGAGCTGTTTTTT
CASTEPGGANTGELFF
>TRBV2|NA|TRBJ1-1|NA
TGTGCCAGCGCCGAACAGCAGGGGAGCACTGAAGCTTTCTTT
CASAEQQGSTEAFF
>TRBV2|TRBD1|TRBJ2-2|NA
TGTGCCAGCAGTCCAGGGGGAACCGGGGAGCTGTTTTTT
CASSPGGTGELFF
>TRBV5-5|NA|TRBJ1-5|few
TGTGCCAGCAGCTTGGCCGTTCCCCAGCCCCAGCATTTT
CASSLAVPQPQHF
>TRBV21-1|NA|TRBJ2-7|NA
TGTGCCAGCAGCATTAGGTCTGGTGGGGGCTACGAGCAGTACTTC
CASSIRSGGGYEQYF
>TRBV28|TRBD2|TRBJ2-7|NA
TGTGCCAGCAGTCCTTTACTAGCGGGAGCCATCGAGCAGTACTTC
CASSPLLAGAIEQYF